This T cell receptor beta chain was found in a study of blood T cell repertoires in COVID-19. Study details: Acute and convalescent COVID-19 samples came from the United States, Italy and Spain. Sources were T cells, B-cell-depleted T cells, or PBMCs; the material itself was cDNA or gDNA.

Original processing notes: Scientists estimated how many nucleated cells there were by amplifying reference gene primers. The assay was immunoSEQ multiplex PCR, and TCRdb's table has in-frame clones only and misses some. V and J calls plus clone size are reproduced from that table; the DNA served to infer D and trimming. This sample carries about 14,000 clones, approximately 87% of them seen once, and the ten largest clones take over 15%. The TCR comes from a middle-aged man with active or convalescent COVID-19. The sequencing input was peripheral blood.

CDR3 DNA sequence: TGTGCCAGCGGGGCCCTCTCCTACAATGAGCAGTTCTTC. Residues: CASGALSYNEQFF. The genes are TRBV28 and TRBJ2-1; possibly TRBD1 for D (5 bases). The ends were cut back, 8 bases at V and 0 bases at J, with 8 bases in the middle. Germline assignment: CDR1 MDHEN and CDR2 SYDVKM. This CDR3 region has 13 residues.